The TCR beta chain under discussion was sequenced for a study of molecular identifiers for immune sequencing clone quantification. Trimming took 1 base from V and 0 from J, leaving 13 bases between them. The CDR3 totals 16 residues. In germline, CDR1 is SGHVS, CDR2 FNYEAQ. Both previously described methods and listed TCR primers were employed to make bulk TCR libraries. TCRdb re-called the PCR reads through MiXCR, storing one row per CDR3 protein. Among around 480,000 distinct CDR3 sequences listed, about 21% were seen once. The table lists this clonotype with a few counts. The antigen remains undetermined. The study's findings and limits: Underestimation of highly expanded clone sizes could arise where identical TCR molecules share a barcode. Jurkat TCR RNA that was spiked in from one cell was reportedly detectable among roughly 1 million naive cells. Effector cells kept over 99% of their molecules in clones above 20 RNA copies, while naive cells kept under 1% there.

V is TRBV7-6 and J is TRBJ2-7; D possibly matches TRBD1 or TRBD2 (5 bases each). This TCR was sampled from a human donor in good health. Some libraries in this study had Jurkat cell RNA spiked in. Specimen: naive CD8+ T cells from blood, with Jurkat cell RNA spiked in. Described subset: FACS-sorted CD8+CD4-CCR7+CD45RA+ naive T cells. CDR3 DNA sequence: TGTGCCAGCAGCTTAGGTGGTCGTGGGGGCTCCTACGAGCAGTACTTC. The encoded protein is CASSLGGRGGSYEQYF. The whole variable domain, remainder taken from reference TRBV7-6 and TRBJ2-7, is GAGVSQSPRYKVTKRGQDVALRCDPISGHVSLYWYRQALGQGPEFLTYFNYEAQQDKSGLPNDRFSAERPEGSISTLTIQRTEQRDSAMYRCASSLGGRGGSYEQYFGPGTRLTVT.